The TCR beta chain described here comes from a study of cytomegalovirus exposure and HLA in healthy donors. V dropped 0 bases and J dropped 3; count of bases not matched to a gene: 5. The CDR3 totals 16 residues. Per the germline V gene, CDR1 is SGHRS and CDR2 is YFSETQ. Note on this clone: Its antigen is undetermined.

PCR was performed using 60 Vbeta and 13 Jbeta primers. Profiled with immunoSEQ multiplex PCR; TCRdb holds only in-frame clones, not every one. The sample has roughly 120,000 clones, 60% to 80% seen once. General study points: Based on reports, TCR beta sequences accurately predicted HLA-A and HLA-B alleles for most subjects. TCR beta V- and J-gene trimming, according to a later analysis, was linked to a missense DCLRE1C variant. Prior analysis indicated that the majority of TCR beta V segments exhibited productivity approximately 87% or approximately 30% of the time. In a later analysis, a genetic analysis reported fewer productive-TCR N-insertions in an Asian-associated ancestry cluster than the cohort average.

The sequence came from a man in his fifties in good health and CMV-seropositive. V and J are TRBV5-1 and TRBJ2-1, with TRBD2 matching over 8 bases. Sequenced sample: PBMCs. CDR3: CASSLGASGRYNEQFF. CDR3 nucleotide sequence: TGCGCCAGCAGCTTGGGGGCTAGCGGGCGCTACAATGAGCAGTTCTTC.